This is a list of T cell receptor beta chains from one sample in a study of cytomegalovirus exposure and HLA in healthy donors. Method: immunoSEQ multiplex PCR; TCRdb's copy keeps in-frame clones and lacks some. The table shows 75,000 to 90,000 clones, with just under 75% occurring only once. The sample taken for sequencing was PBMCs. The receptors shown here come from a man aged 60 to 69 in good health and CMV-seronegative. Both conserved end residues are part of each CDR3. A D gene is named only where the DNA matches it firmly. Clone size is stated in some rows and not others, as once, few, many or a class when expanded.

size: .
V: TRBV5-1
D: TRBD1
J: TRBJ2-1
DNA: TGCGCCAGCAGCTTGGGGTCAGGGGGCGCAGGGAATGAGCAGTTCTTC
CDR3: CASSLGSGGAGNEQFF

size: few
V: TRBV5-1
D: .
J: TRBJ2-7
DNA: TGCGCCAGCAGCGCCGGGACTCAGAATTACGAGCAGTACTTC
CDR3: CASSAGTQNYEQYF

size: .
V: TRBV6-6
D: .
J: TRBJ2-1
DNA: TGTGCCAGCAGAAACAGCCCAGTTAACAATGAGCAGTTCTTC
CDR3: CASRNSPVNNEQFF

size: .
V: TRBV5-1
D: TRBD2
J: TRBJ2-1
DNA: TGCGCCAGCAGCTTGGAAGGTAGCGGGGGCCGTAACGGTGAGCAGTTCTTC
CDR3: CASSLEGSGGRNGEQFF

size: .
V: TRBV27
D: TRBD2
J: TRBJ2-5
DNA: TGTGCCAGCAGTTTAGGGGTGTTAGCGGGAGAGACCCAGTACTTC
CDR3: CASSLGVLAGETQYF

size: .
V: TRBV6-5
D: .
J: TRBJ2-1
DNA: TGTGCCAGCTCAGACAGCTCCTACAATGAGCAGTTCTTC
CDR3: CASSDSSYNEQFF

size: few
V: TRBV6-1
D: .
J: TRBJ1-1
DNA: TGTGCCAGCAAGACAGTAAACACTGAAGCTTTCTTT
CDR3: CASKTVNTEAFF

size: .
V: TRBV6-1
D: .
J: TRBJ1-5
DNA: TGTGCCAGCAGCGGCCGACAGGCTAGCAATCAGCCCCAGCATTTT
CDR3: CASSGRQASNQPQHF

size: .
V: TRBV13
D: .
J: TRBJ2-1
DNA: TGTGCCAGCAGCTTCGGGGGAAGCTCCTACAATGAGCAGTTCTTC
CDR3: CASSFGGSSYNEQFF

size: .
V: TRBV5-1
D: .
J: TRBJ2-2
DNA: TGCGCCAGCAGCTTGGGCGGTTGGACGAACACCGGGGAGCTGTTTTTT
CDR3: CASSLGGWTNTGELFF

size: .
V: TRBV6-5
D: .
J: TRBJ1-1
DNA: TGTGCCAGCAGTCTCGGGACAGAAGCTTTCTTT
CDR3: CASSLGTEAFF

size: .
V: TRBV6-6
D: TRBD1
J: TRBJ1-2
DNA: TGTGCCAGCATTATTAGACAGGGATCGGACTATGGCTACACCTTC
CDR3: CASIIRQGSDYGYTF

size: .
V: TRBV2
D: TRBD1
J: TRBJ1-5
DNA: TGTGCCAGCAGTCCGACAGGGTACCAGCCCCAGCATTTT
CDR3: CASSPTGYQPQHF

size: .
V: TRBV7-8
D: .
J: TRBJ2-7
DNA: TGTGCCAGCAGCCACAGGAACTCCTACGAGCAGTACTTC
CDR3: CASSHRNSYEQYF

size: few
V: TRBV7-9
D: TRBD2
J: TRBJ2-3
DNA: TGTGCCAGCAGCCCTACTAGCGGGGGCACAGATACGCAGTATTTT
CDR3: CASSPTSGGTDTQYF

size: .
V: TRBV28
D: TRBD1
J: TRBJ1-2
DNA: TGTGCCAGCAGCTGGGACAGGGGTATAGCTAACTATGGCTACACCTTC
CDR3: CASSWDRGIANYGYTF

size: once
V: TRBV12-5
D: TRBD1
J: TRBJ1-5
DNA: TGTGCTAGTGGTGTACAGGGGAATCAGCCCCAGCATTTT
CDR3: CASGVQGNQPQHF

size: .
V: TRBV7-3
D: .
J: TRBJ2-7
DNA: TGTGCCAGCAGCCCGGGGGGCTCCCCCTACGAGCAGTACTTC
CDR3: CASSPGGSPYEQYF

size: .
V: TRBV6-6
D: .
J: TRBJ1-1
DNA: TGTGCCAGCAGTTACTCTTCCGGGGGAGGCACTGAAGCTTTCTTT
CDR3: CASSYSSGGGTEAFF

size: .
V: TRBV10-1
D: .
J: TRBJ1-1
DNA: TGCGCCAGCAGCCAGCGCGGAGTCACTGAAGCTTTCTTT
CDR3: CASSQRGVTEAFF

size: few
V: TRBV5-1
D: .
J: TRBJ1-2
DNA: TGCGCCAGCAGCTTTACAGGGTTCGAAGGCTACACCTTC
CDR3: CASSFTGFEGYTF

size: .
V: TRBV6-6
D: TRBD2
J: TRBJ2-1
DNA: TGTGCCAGCAGGCGACCGAAAGCGGGGGGGCTAGGTGAGCAGTTCTTC
CDR3: CASRRPKAGGLGEQFF

size: .
V: TRBV2
D: .
J: TRBJ2-7
DNA: TGTGCCAGCAACCCGGGTGGTACCTACGAGCAGTACTTC
CDR3: CASNPGGTYEQYF

size: .
V: TRBV18
D: .
J: TRBJ2-4
DNA: TGTGCCAGCTCACTTTATGGAGACTGGAAAAACATTCAGTACTTC
CDR3: CASSLYGDWKNIQYF

size: few
V: TRBV5-1
D: .
J: TRBJ1-5
DNA: TGCGCCAGCAGCTTGGCAGGGATCTCCAATCAGCCCCAGCATTTT
CDR3: CASSLAGISNQPQHF

size: .
V: TRBV27
D: TRBD2
J: TRBJ2-1
DNA: TGTGCCAGCAGGTTAACCGGACTAGCGAGGGGCAATGAGCAGTTCTTC
CDR3: CASRLTGLARGNEQFF

size: .
V: TRBV4-2
D: .
J: TRBJ2-7
DNA: TGTGCCAGCAGCCAAAGGGGGTATGAAACCTACGAGCAGTACTTC
CDR3: CASSQRGYETYEQYF

size: .
V: TRBV11-1
D: TRBD2
J: TRBJ2-1
DNA: TGTGCCAGCAGACCTCTAGCGGGGGGGCCCCATGAGCAGTTCTTC
CDR3: CASRPLAGGPHEQFF

size: .
V: TRBV4-2
D: TRBD2
J: TRBJ2-1
DNA: TGTGCCAGCAGCCAAAGCGGGGGGGTCAATGAGCAGTTCTTC
CDR3: CASSQSGGVNEQFF

size: .
V: TRBV21-1
D: .
J: TRBJ1-1
DNA: TGTGCCAGCAGCAGAAAGACAGGGGGGACTGAAGCTTTCTTT
CDR3: CASSRKTGGTEAFF

size: .
V: TRBV9
D: .
J: TRBJ1-2
DNA: TGTGCCAGCAGCCCCCGGACGGACACTAACTATGGCTACACCTTC
CDR3: CASSPRTDTNYGYTF

size: .
V: TRBV19
D: .
J: TRBJ1-1
DNA: TGTGCCAGTAGTCCTCGACATATGAACACTGAAGCTTTCTTT
CDR3: CASSPRHMNTEAFF

size: .
V: TRBV27
D: TRBD1
J: TRBJ2-6
DNA: TGTGCCAGCAGTTTAAAGGGGACAGGTATTAGCTCTGGGGCCAACGTCCTGACTTTC
CDR3: CASSLKGTGISSGANVLTF

size: few
V: TRBV5-4
D: .
J: TRBJ1-3
DNA: TGTGCCAGCAGCCCGCAGAGCGGGGCGAACACCATATATTTT
CDR3: CASSPQSGANTIYF

size: .
V: TRBV5-1
D: .
J: TRBJ2-1
DNA: TGCGCCAGCAGTCTAATGGATGGGCCCTACAATGAGCAGTTCTTC
CDR3: CASSLMDGPYNEQFF

size: .
V: TRBV10-3
D: .
J: TRBJ1-1
DNA: TGTGCCATCAGTGGGGCCCGGGGGGCTGAAGCTTTCTTT
CDR3: CAISGARGAEAFF

size: .
V: TRBV6-5
D: TRBD2
J: TRBJ2-2
DNA: TGTGCCAGCAGTCAACATGGGGGGGACACCGGGGAGCTGTTTTTT
CDR3: CASSQHGGDTGELFF

size: .
V: TRBV4-2
D: .
J: TRBJ2-7
DNA: TGTGCCAGCAGCCAGGATAGGACAGTATACTACGAGCAGTACTTC
CDR3: CASSQDRTVYYEQYF

size: .
V: TRBV11-2
D: TRBD2
J: TRBJ2-7
DNA: TGTGCCAGCAGCTCCGGGACTAGCCCCTACGAGCAGTACTTC
CDR3: CASSSGTSPYEQYF

size: .
V: TRBV6-1
D: .
J: TRBJ1-2
DNA: TGTGCCACACTACGGGACTCCCAACCCCCCTATGGCTACACCTTC
CDR3: CATLRDSQPPYGYTF

size: .
V: TRBV19
D: .
J: TRBJ1-5
DNA: TGTGCCAGTAGTATAGATCGAGGGAGCAATCAGCCCCAGCATTTT
CDR3: CASSIDRGSNQPQHF

size: .
V: TRBV29-1
D: .
J: TRBJ2-5
DNA: TGCAGCGTTGATTTGGCCAGGGTGGAGACCCAGTACTTC
CDR3: CSVDLARVETQYF

size: .
V: TRBV5-4
D: TRBD1
J: TRBJ1-4
DNA: TGTGCCAGCAGCTGGGGCACCTCCGGGACAGGGGATGAAAAACTGTTTTTT
CDR3: CASSWGTSGTGDEKLFF

size: .
V: TRBV6-1
D: .
J: TRBJ1-2
DNA: TGTGCCAGCAGTGAATTAGAGGTTAACTATGGCTACACCTTC
CDR3: CASSELEVNYGYTF

size: .
V: TRBV6-6
D: .
J: TRBJ2-1
DNA: TGTGCCAGCCCCCGGTGTTCCTACAATGAGCAGTTCTTC
CDR3: CASPRCSYNEQFF

size: .
V: TRBV27
D: TRBD1
J: TRBJ1-5
DNA: TGTGCCAGCAGTCGGACAGGGGGCGCCTATCAGCCCCAGCATTTT
CDR3: CASSRTGGAYQPQHF

size: few
V: TRBV6-1
D: .
J: TRBJ1-4
DNA: TGTGCCAGCAGGGGGAGGGTAGGGGACGAAAAACTGTTTTTT
CDR3: CASRGRVGDEKLFF

size: few
V: TRBV6-4
D: TRBD2
J: TRBJ2-3
DNA: TGTGCCAGCAGTGACTCGACTAGCGGGGTGGGTACAGATACGCAGTATTTT
CDR3: CASSDSTSGVGTDTQYF

size: .
V: TRBV19
D: TRBD2
J: TRBJ2-1
DNA: TGTGCCAGTAGTAAGACTAGCGGGGGGGCCGTTGAGCAGTTCTTC
CDR3: CASSKTSGGAVEQFF

size: .
V: TRBV6-1
D: TRBD1
J: TRBJ1-3
DNA: TGTGCCAGCAGTCCACAGGGGTTGGGAAACACCATATATTTT
CDR3: CASSPQGLGNTIYF

size: .
V: TRBV11-2
D: TRBD1
J: TRBJ2-3
DNA: TGTGCCAGCAGCCCGTGGGACAGTAGCACAGATACGCAGTATTTT
CDR3: CASSPWDSSTDTQYF

size: .
V: TRBV11-2
D: .
J: TRBJ2-7
DNA: TGTGCCAGCAGCTTAGAGTACGGGGGTAGCTCCTACGAGCAGTACTTC
CDR3: CASSLEYGGSSYEQYF